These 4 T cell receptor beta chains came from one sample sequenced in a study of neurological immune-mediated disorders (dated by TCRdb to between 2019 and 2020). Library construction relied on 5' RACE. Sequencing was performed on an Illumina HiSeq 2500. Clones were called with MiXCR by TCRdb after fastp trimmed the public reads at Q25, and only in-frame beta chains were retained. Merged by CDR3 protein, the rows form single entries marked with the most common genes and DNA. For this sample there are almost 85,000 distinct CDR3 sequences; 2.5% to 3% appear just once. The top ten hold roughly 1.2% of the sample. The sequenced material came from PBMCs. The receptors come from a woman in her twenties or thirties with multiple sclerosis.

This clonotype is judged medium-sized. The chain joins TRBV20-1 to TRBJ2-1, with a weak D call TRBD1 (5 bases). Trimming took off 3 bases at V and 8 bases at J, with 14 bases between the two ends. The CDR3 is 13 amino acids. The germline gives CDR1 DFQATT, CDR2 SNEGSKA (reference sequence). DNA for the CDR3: TGCAGTGCTAGTAAGGGGAAGAGAGATGAGCAGTTCTTC. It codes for CSASKGKRDEQFF.

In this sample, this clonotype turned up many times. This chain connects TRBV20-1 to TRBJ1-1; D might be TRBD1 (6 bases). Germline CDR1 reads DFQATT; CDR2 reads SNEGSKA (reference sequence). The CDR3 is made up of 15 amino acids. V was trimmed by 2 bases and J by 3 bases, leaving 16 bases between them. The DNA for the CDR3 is TGCAGTGCTAGATTAGCAGGGGCCTCGGACACTGAAGCTTTCTTT. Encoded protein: CSARLAGASDTEAFF.

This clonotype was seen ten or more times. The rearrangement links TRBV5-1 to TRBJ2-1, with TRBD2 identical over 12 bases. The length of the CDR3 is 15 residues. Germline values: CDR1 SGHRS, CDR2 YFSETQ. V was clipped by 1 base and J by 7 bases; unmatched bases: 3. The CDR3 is CASSLSTSGRNEQFF. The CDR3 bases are TGCGCCAGCAGCTTGTCGACTAGCGGGAGAAATGAGCAGTTCTTC.

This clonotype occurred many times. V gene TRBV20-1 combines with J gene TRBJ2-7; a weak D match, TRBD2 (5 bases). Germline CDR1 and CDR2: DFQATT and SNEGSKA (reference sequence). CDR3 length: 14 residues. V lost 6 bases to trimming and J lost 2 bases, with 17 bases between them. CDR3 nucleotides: TGCAGTGCCCTGGAAACGAGCGGAGCCTACGAGCAGTACTTC. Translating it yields CSALETSGAYEQYF.